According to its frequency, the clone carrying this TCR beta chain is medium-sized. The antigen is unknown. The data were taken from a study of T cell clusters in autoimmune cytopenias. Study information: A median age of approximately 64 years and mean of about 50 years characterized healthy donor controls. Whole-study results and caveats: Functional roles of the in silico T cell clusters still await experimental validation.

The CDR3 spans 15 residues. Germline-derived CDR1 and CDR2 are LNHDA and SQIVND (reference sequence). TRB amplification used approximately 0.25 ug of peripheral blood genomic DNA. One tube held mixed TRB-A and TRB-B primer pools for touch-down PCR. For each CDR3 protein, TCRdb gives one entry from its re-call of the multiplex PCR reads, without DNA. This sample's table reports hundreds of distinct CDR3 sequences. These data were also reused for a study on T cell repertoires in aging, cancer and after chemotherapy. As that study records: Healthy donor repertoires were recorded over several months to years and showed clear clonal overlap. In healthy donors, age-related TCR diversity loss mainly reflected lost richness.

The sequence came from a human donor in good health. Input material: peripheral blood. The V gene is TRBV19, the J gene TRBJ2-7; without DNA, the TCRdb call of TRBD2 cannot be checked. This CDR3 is CASSLTGGPVYEQYF.